This T cell receptor (beta chain) was identified during a study of T cells in localized non-small cell lung cancer. Broader study findings: Heterogeneity within the tumor remains possible, as just one region underwent sequencing. There was higher T cell clonality in uninvolved adjacent lung than in tumor, and it was highest there. Higher blood T cell density tracked longer overall survival. Turning up in adjacent lung were a median approximately 60 of the top 100 tumor clones.

This clone was detected only once. Its antigen is still unknown. Clones were sequenced by immunoSEQ multiplex PCR, and TCRdb holds only the in-frame ones, with some missing. Among over 20,000 clones listed, approximately 86% were seen once. The CDR3 spans 16 residues. With 7 bases clipped from V and 4 bases from J, the junction kept 14 bases outside the gene matches. Germline CDR1 and CDR2: SNHLY and FYNNEI. The sample here was peripheral blood, taken before any cancer treatment. V gene TRBV2 combines with J gene TRBJ1-1, with 8 bases lining up with TRBD1. The sequence was collected from a female donor at least 60 years old with stage I lung adenocarcinoma. The chain's CDR3 is CASTGFRGGQGTEAFF. In DNA form, the CDR3 reads TGTGCCAGCACCGGATTCCGCGGCGGACAGGGCACTGAAGCTTTCTTT. The full variable domain, in which reference TRBV2 and TRBJ1-1 provide the parts outside the CDR3, is EPEVTQTPSHQVTQMGQEVILRCVPISNHLYFYWYRQILGQKVEFLVSFYNNEISEKSEIFDDQFSVERPDGSNFTLKIRSTKLEDSAMYFCASTGFRGGQGTEAFFGQGTRLTVV.